These T cell receptor beta chains were read from a single sample in a study of blood T cell repertoires in COVID-19. Profiling relied on immunoSEQ multiplex PCR, and the TCRdb table lists in-frame clones only, not all of them. Among about 210,000 clones listed, 82% were seen once. The sample comprised peripheral blood. The receptors were gathered from a woman in her sixties or seventies with COVID-19, enrolled during active disease. The CDR3 runs from the conserved cysteine through the conserved F or W. D genes are given only for firm matches. Some rows mark clone size as missing; the rest say once, few, many or name a class of expanded clone.

clone size	D gene	V gene	J gene	CDR3 protein	CDR3 DNA
.	TRBD1	TRBV29-1	TRBJ2-5	CSVTPGGEQETQYF	TGCAGCGTAACTCCAGGGGGCGAACAAGAGACCCAGTACTTC
.	.	TRBV28	TRBJ1-1	CASSLRGIEAFF	TGTGCCAGCAGTTTAAGAGGGATTGAAGCTTTCTTT
.	TRBD1	TRBV27	TRBJ1-2	CASSQDRVTGYTF	TGTGCCAGCAGCCAGGACAGGGTAACCGGCTACACCTTC
.	TRBD1	TRBV2	TRBJ1-2	CASSGTGQSSYGYTF	TGTGCCAGCAGTGGGACAGGACAGTCGTCCTATGGCTACACCTTC
.	TRBD2	TRBV28	TRBJ2-1	CASRTSGINEQFF	TGTGCCAGCAGGACTAGCGGGATCAATGAGCAGTTCTTC
.	TRBD2	TRBV7-9	TRBJ2-3	CASSPGLAGTTDTQYF	TGTGCCAGCAGCCCTGGACTAGCGGGAACCACAGATACGCAGTATTTT
once	.	TRBV6-6	TRBJ1-5	CASSQTGTSPQPQHF	TGTGCCAGCAGTCAAACAGGTACGAGCCCTCAGCCCCAGCATTTT
once	.	TRBV7-2	TRBJ1-4	CASSQNWEKLFF	TGTGCCAGCAGCCAAAACTGGGAAAAACTGTTTTTT
.	.	TRBV12-3/TRBV12-4	TRBJ1-1	CAPMGRGDTEAFF	TGTGCCCCGATGGGGCGGGGGGACACTGAAGCTTTCTTT
few	.	TRBV11-2	TRBJ2-7	CASSLLLDSVTYEQYF	TGTGCCAGCAGCTTACTCCTGGACAGCGTTACCTACGAGCAGTACTTC
.	.	TRBV6-5	TRBJ1-2	CASRGLPTSNYGYTF	TGTGCCAGCAGGGGACTCCCCACCTCTAACTATGGCTACACCTTC
.	TRBD2	TRBV11-2	TRBJ2-1	CASRRTSGRGGFF	TGTGCCAGCAGACGGACTAGCGGGAGGGGAGGGTTCTTC
.	TRBD2	TRBV19	TRBJ2-5	CASMYRLAGAETQYF	TGTGCCAGTATGTATCGACTAGCGGGAGCTGAGACCCAGTACTTC
.	.	TRBV2	TRBJ1-5	CASSDGQSQHF	TGTGCCAGCAGTGATGGACAGTCCCAGCATTTT
.	TRBD1	TRBV6-2/TRBV6-3	TRBJ1-1	CASSYIRGQGTEAFF	TGTGCCAGCAGTTACATTAGGGGACAGGGCACTGAAGCTTTCTTT
.	.	TRBV10-3	TRBJ1-2	CAISEGQYNGYTF	TGTGCCATCAGTGAGGGGCAGTATAATGGCTACACCTTC
.	TRBD1	TRBV18	TRBJ2-7	CASCPGQGEIYEQYF	TGTGCCAGCTGCCCGGGACAGGGGGAAATCTACGAGCAGTACTTC
once	.	TRBV18	TRBJ1-2	CASSLNLPQSAGAYGYTF	TGTGCCAGCTCACTAAACCTACCGCAATCGGCGGGGGCCTATGGCTACACCTTC